The clone carrying this T cell receptor beta chain turned up a few times. Its target is unknown. This CDR3 region has 13 residues. V was shortened by 2 bases and J by 3 bases, with 7 bases between the two germline ends. CDR1 and CDR2 (germline): MNHEY, SVGAGI. All sequencing subjects had displayed CD8+CD57+ cell expansion on flow cytometry. CDR3 and TCR beta VDJ profiling relied on genomic DNA as the template. TCRdb recomputed calls from the reads with MiXCR, one row per CDR3 protein. The sample includes 180,000 or so distinct CDR3 sequences, roughly 50% of them seen just once. The data stem from a study of CD8+CD57+ T cells in acquired aplastic anemia. Study-wide points: Patients and controls shared fewer than 30 CD8+ CDR3 sequences.

Sequenced material: sorted CD4+, CD8+, or CD8+CD57+ T cells (not recorded which) from PBMCs. This chain joins TRBV6-5 and TRBJ1-1; D is possibly TRBD1 (6 bases). The clonotype originates from a human donor with aplastic anemia. CDR3 sequence reads: CASSYQGYTEAFF. CDR3 sequence (DNA): TGTGCCAGCAGTTACCAGGGGTACACTGAAGCTTTCTTT.